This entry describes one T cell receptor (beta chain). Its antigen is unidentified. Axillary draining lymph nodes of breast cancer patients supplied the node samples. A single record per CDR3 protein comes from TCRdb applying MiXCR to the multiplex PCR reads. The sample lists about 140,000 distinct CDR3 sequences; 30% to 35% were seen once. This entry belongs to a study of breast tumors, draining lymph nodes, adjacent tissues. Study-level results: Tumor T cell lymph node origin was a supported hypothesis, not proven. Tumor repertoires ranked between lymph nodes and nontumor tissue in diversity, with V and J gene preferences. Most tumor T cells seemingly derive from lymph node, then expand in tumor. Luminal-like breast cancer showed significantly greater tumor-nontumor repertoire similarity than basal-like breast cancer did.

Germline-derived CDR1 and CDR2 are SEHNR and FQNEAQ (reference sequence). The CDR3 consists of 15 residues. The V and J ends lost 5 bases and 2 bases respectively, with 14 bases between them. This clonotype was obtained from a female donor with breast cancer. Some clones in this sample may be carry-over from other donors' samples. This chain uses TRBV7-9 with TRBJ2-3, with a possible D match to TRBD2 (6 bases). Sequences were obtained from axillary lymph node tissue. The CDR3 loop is CASSTRDWNTDTQYF. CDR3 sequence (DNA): TGTGCCAGCAGCACTAGGGACTGGAACACAGATACGCAGTATTTT.